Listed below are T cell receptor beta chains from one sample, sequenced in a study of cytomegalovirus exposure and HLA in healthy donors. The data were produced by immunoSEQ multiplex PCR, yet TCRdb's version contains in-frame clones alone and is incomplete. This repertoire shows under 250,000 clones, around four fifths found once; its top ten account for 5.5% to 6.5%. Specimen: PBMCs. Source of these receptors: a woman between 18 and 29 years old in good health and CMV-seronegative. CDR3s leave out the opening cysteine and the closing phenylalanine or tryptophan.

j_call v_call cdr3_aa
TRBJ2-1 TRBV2 ASTKPLSSYNEQF
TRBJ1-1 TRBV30 AWGRGRSTEAF
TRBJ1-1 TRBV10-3 AIRGGNTEAF
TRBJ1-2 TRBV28 ASSLAGGRGYT
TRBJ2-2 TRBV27 ASTGQNHTGELF
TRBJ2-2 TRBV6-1 ASSETVVNTGELF
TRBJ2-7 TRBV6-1 ASSNRDSSSYEQY
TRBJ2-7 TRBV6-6 ASSYGGQGAAEQY
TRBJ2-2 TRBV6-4 ASSDSEGRNTGELF
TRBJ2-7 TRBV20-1 SAREGYEQY
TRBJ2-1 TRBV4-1 ASSQEASGGAAYNEQF
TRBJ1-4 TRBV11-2 ASSLGAGGEKLF
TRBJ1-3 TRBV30 AWSVQDRSGNTIY
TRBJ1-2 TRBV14 ASSRGQGNYGYT
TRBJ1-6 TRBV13 ASSSGAGSSPLH
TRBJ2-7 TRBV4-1 ASSQVQGLGGYEQY
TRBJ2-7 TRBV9 ASSPRGSGGTYEQY
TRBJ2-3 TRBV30 AWSFLYNTQY
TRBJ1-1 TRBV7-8 ASSLASGAF
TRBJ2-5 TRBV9 ASSVGSGGYQETQY
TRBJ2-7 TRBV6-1 ASSEPGGPSYEQY
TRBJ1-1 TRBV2 ASSGQLDTEAF
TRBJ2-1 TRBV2 ASHSYNEQF
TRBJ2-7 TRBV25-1 ASRDRRVDEQY
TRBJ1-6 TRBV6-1 ASSEAGRAGQALH
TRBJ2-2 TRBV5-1 ASSLGSGQGAAGELF
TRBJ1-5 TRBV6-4 ASSETQGNQPQH